Following are 24 T cell receptor beta chains from one sample sequenced in a study of regulatory T cells in long-lasting Graves disease. In building TCR beta libraries, iRepertoire HTBI primers were used together with Arm-PCR of CDR3 regions. TCRdb re-called the multiplex PCR reads through MiXCR, storing one row per CDR3 protein. The repertoire has 400,000 to 500,000 distinct CDR3 sequences, 15% to 20% of them found once; the top ten carry about 23%. Time point given: newly diagnosed GD, antithyroid drugs for less than 3 months. RNA isolated from PBMCs was used to make the TCR library. The sample was also linked to a second study, of T cells in Graves' hyperthyroidism and ophthalmopathy.

Here the sequenced sample was peripheral blood mononuclear cells (PBMCs), taken at new diagnosis, from a patient treated with antithyroid drugs. The receptors were sampled from a young woman with Graves disease.

The rearrangement joins TRBV3-1 to TRBJ2-3, with TRBD1 as a possible D gene (5 bases). The J call may be in error: the DNA end matches TRBJ2-7 better. This CDR3 is built from 14 residues. From germline, CDR1 is LGHDT and CDR2 YNNKEL (reference sequence). The CDR3 reads CASSQSDNYYEQYF. Here the CDR3 DNA reads TGTGCCAGCAGCCAATCGGACAATTACTATGAGCAGTACTTC.

This clonotype occurred many times. The V call is TRBV4-3, the J call TRBJ2-3; the D is unclear. CDR1 and CDR2 from the germline V gene are LGHNA and YSLEER. This CDR3 spans 14 amino acids. The germline V and J ends were trimmed by 1 base and 1 base, with 6 bases remaining between them. CDR3 bases: TGCGCCAGCAGCCAAGTACGTGGCACAGATACGCAGTATTTT. Its translation is CASSQVRGTDTQYF.

This clonotype was observed at least ten times. The chain has TRBV7-9 and TRBJ2-5, with 7 bases that match TRBD2. Germline V gene data show CDR1 as SEHNR and CDR2 as FQNEAQ (reference sequence). J lost 0 bases, V lost 1 base, and 8 bases had no gene match. The CDR3 sequence is 17 residues long. The CDR3 loop is CASSLDSLADYQETQYF. The CDR3 nucleotides read TGTGCCAGCAGCTTAGATAGTCTAGCGGATTACCAAGAGACCCAGTACTTC.

There are many counts of this clonotype. The chain carries TRBV12-3 or TRBV12-4 and TRBJ1-5; weak D call: TRBD1 (5 bases). V dropped 6 bases and J dropped 5 bases, with 20 bases sitting between them. The length of the CDR3 is 16 residues. CDR3 nucleotide sequence: TGTGCCAGCAGGCAGGCGAGGGGAGGACGGGATCAGCCCCAGCATTTT. This gives the protein CASRQARGGRDQPQHF.

There are a few counts of this clonotype. The V gene is TRBV30, the J gene TRBJ2-2; D is unresolved. Deletions cut 0 bases from V and 3 bases from J, with 5 bases between. Germline CDR1 reads GTSNPN; CDR2 reads SVGIG (reference sequence). There are 13 residues in the CDR3. The CDR3 nucleotides read TGTGCCTGGAGTGTGACTCACACCGGGGAGCTGTTTTTT. This sequence encodes CAWSVTHTGELFF.

The chain employs TRBV9 and TRBJ2-3; weak D call: TRBD2 (6 bases). This CDR3 has 16 residues. Germline V gene data show CDR1 as SGDLS and CDR2 as YYNGEE. V was trimmed by 4 bases and J by 0 bases, leaving 15 bases between them. In DNA, the CDR3 is TGTGCCAGCAGCCTGGGGACTTTTCTTAGCACAGATACGCAGTATTTT. Translation gives CASSLGTFLSTDTQYF. The entire variable domain, with the rest obtained from reference TRBV9 and TRBJ2-3, is as follows: DSGVTQTPKHLITATGQRVTLRCSPRSGDLSVYWYQQSLDQGLQFLIQYYNGEERAKGNILERFSAQQFPDLHSELNLSSLELGDSALYFCASSLGTFLSTDTQYFGPGTRLTVL.

This clonotype was recorded many times. CDR3 amino acids: CATSLAGAPGEQYF. In nucleotides, the CDR3 is TGTGCCACCTCCCTAGCGGGAGCGCCGGGCGAGCAGTACTTC. The V call is TRBV6-1, the J call TRBJ2-7, with 10 nucleotides matching TRBD2. In germline, CDR1 is MNHNS, CDR2 SASEGT. V trimming: 10 bases; J trimming: 6 bases; junction bases outside the gene matches: 12. This CDR3 contains 14 residues.

This clonotype was detected ten times or more. This chain joins TRBV28 and TRBJ2-7; D unresolved. This CDR3 spans 15 amino acids. Trimming removed 3 bases from V and 0 bases from J, with 12 bases in between. Germline-derived CDR1 and CDR2 are MDHEN and SYDVKM. CDR3: CASSFLLGPSYEQYF. CDR3 DNA sequence: TGTGCCAGCAGTTTCCTCTTAGGGCCCTCCTACGAGCAGTACTTC.

This clonotype was detected ten times or more. The V gene is TRBV12-3 or TRBV12-4, the J gene TRBJ2-1; 7 bases are a match to TRBD2. This CDR3 spans 17 amino acids. J gave up 2 bases and V 2 bases, and 9 bases lay outside the gene matches. The CDR3 DNA reads TGTGCCAGCAGTTTACCCCCCCCAGGGAGGGCCTACAATGAGCAGTTCTTC. Protein: CASSLPPPGRAYNEQFF.

In this sample, this clonotype turned up many times. The V and J genes are TRBV18 and TRBJ2-5, with 7 bases that match TRBD1. There are 14 residues in the CDR3. CDR1 and CDR2 (germline): KGHSH, LQKENI. V lost 1 base to trimming and J lost 2 bases; unmatched junction nucleotides: 1. For the CDR3, the DNA is TGTGCCAGCTCACCACAGACAGGGCAAGAGACCCAGTACTTC. Protein product: CASSPQTGQETQYF.

The V gene is TRBV27, the J gene TRBJ1-2, with D unclear. There are 9 residues in the CDR3. Looked up from germline, CDR1 is MNHEY and CDR2 is SMNVEV (reference sequence). Trimming pared 11 bases from V and 6 bases from J, leaving 7 bases between. The CDR3 DNA reads as TGTGCCCCCAAGGATGGCTACACCTTC. This codes for CAPKDGYTF.

In this sample, this clonotype turned up many times. The chain recombines TRBV12-3 or TRBV12-4 with TRBJ2-3; 12 nucleotides agree with TRBD2. V was pared by 2 bases and J by 3 bases, with 15 bases of the junction left unmatched. This CDR3 contains 20 residues. The chain's CDR3 is CASSLYSWGLTSGRTDTQYF. For the CDR3, the DNA is TGTGCCAGCAGTTTATACAGTTGGGGATTGACTAGCGGGAGAACAGATACGCAGTATTTT.

This clonotype was recorded a few times. The chain is built from TRBV6-9 and TRBJ1-6, with TRBD1 as a possible D gene (5 bases). Germline V gene lookup returns CDR1 MNHGY and CDR2 SVAAGI. The V and J ends lost 3 bases and 10 bases respectively, with 13 bases between them. CDR3 size: 14 residues. The CDR3 region is CASSYGHINSPLHF. CDR3 nucleotides: TGTGCCAGCAGTTACGGACATATCAACTCACCCCTCCACTTT.

This clonotype was detected many times. The CDR3 loop reads CAWSDRVTEAFF. CDR3 DNA: TGTGCCTGGAGTGATCGAGTCACTGAAGCTTTCTTT. The gene calls are TRBV30 and TRBJ1-1; no firm D call. The CDR3 has 12 residues. Trimming took 1 base from V and 4 from J, leaving 7 bases between them. Germline lookup yields CDR1 GTSNPN and CDR2 SVGIG (reference sequence).

The rearrangement links TRBV14 to TRBJ2-5, with 9 positions matching TRBD2. Germline loops: CDR1 SGHDN, CDR2 FVKESK. The length of the CDR3 is 13 residues. Unmatched junction bases numbered 1, after V lost 4 bases and J lost 4 bases. CDR3 loop: CASSLAGVETQYF. CDR3 in DNA: TGTGCCAGCAGCCTAGCGGGAGTAGAGACCCAGTACTTC.

The chain recombines TRBV29-1 with TRBJ2-5, with D possibly TRBD1 on 6 matching bases. V gave up 4 bases and J gave up 1 base, with 10 bases separating them. Per the germline V gene, CDR1 is SQVTM and CDR2 is ANQGSEA. The CDR3 is made up of 13 amino acids. In DNA form, the CDR3 reads TGCAGCGTTGCCTGGACAGTCCAAGAGACCCAGTACTTC. Protein sequence: CSVAWTVQETQYF.

This clonotype was observed a handful of times. The rearrangement links TRBV5-4 to TRBJ2-5, with D perhaps matching TRBD2 (6 bases). Between the trimmed V and J ends, which lost 1 base and 1 base, there was a span of 8 bases. The CDR3 covers 14 residues. Germline V gives CDR1 SGHNT, CDR2 YYREEE (reference sequence). CDR3 sequence: CASSLTSTQETQYF. Here the CDR3 DNA reads TGTGCCAGCAGCTTGACTAGCACCCAAGAGACCCAGTACTTC. Using reference TRBV5-4 and TRBJ2-5 for the parts outside the CDR3, the full variable domain is ETGVTQSPTHLIKTRGQQVTLRCSSQSGHNTVSWYQQALGQGPQFIFQYYREEENGRGNFPPRFSGLQFPNYSSELNVNALELDDSALYLCASSLTSTQETQYFGPGTRLLVL.

Ten or more counts support this clonotype. The chain joins TRBV2 to TRBJ2-7; D is unresolved. Trimming took off 5 bases at V and 5 bases at J, with 10 bases between the two ends. The CDR3 runs to 12 residues. The germline CDR1 and CDR2 sequences are SNHLY and FYNNEI. CDR3 sequence reads: CASSKGRNEQYF. CDR3 DNA: TGTGCCAGCAGTAAAGGACGGAACGAGCAGTACTTC. The full variable domain, its missing parts supplied by reference TRBV2 and TRBJ2-7, is EPEVTQTPSHQVTQMGQEVILRCVPISNHLYFYWYRQILGQKVEFLVSFYNNEISEKSEIFDDQFSVERPDGSNFTLKIRSTKLEDSAMYFCASSKGRNEQYFGPGTRLTVT.

This clonotype was picked up a small number of times. This chain joins TRBV20-1 and TRBJ1-2, with TRBD1 matching over 7 bases. This CDR3 region has 17 residues. Germline CDR1 DFQATT, CDR2 SNEGSKA (reference sequence). The junction had 15 bases not matched to a gene; V was cut back by 3 bases and J by 2 bases. The CDR3 region is CSARISGTEGINYGYTF. DNA of the CDR3: TGCAGTGCTAGGATCTCCGGGACAGAAGGGATCAACTATGGCTACACCTTC.

The gene calls are TRBV28 and TRBJ2-4; D gene uncertain. Trimming left V 1 base short and J 0 bases short, with 10 bases between. Germline V gene data show CDR1 as MDHEN and CDR2 as SYDVKM. The CDR3 length is 16 residues. The CDR3 is CASSLFRQPAKNIQYF. CDR3 nucleotides: TGTGCCAGCAGTTTATTTCGACAACCAGCCAAAAACATTCAGTACTTC.

In its sample, this clonotype was seen many times. The chain combines TRBV6-5 with TRBJ1-2; unclear D gene. Trimming stripped 4 bases from V and 4 bases from J, with 4 bases between. CDR1 is MNHEY, CDR2 SVGAGI, per germline. This CDR3 has 11 amino acids. The CDR3 loop is CASSSSYGYTF. As DNA, the CDR3 is TGTGCCAGCAGTTCCAGCTATGGCTACACCTTC.

In its sample, this clonotype was seen many times. This rearrangement joins TRBV7-3 to TRBJ2-7, with a weak D call TRBD2 (6 bases). The CDR3 contains 15 residues. V lost 2 bases to trimming and J lost 0 bases, with 11 bases between them. CDR1 is SGHTA, CDR2 FQGTGA, per germline. The CDR3: CASSLFSGDSYEQYF. For the CDR3, the DNA is TGTGCCAGCAGCTTATTTAGCGGAGACTCCTACGAGCAGTACTTC.

This clonotype was observed a handful of times. This chain connects TRBV2 to TRBJ1-2; TRBD1 matches at 8 bases. The germline V gene encodes CDR1 SNHLY and CDR2 FYNNEI. The V and J ends lost 4 bases and 4 bases, in that order; junction bases with no gene match: 5. CDR3 length: 14 residues. Written as DNA, the CDR3 is TGTGCCAGCAGTGTGGGGACAGGCATCTATGGCTACACCTTC. Translated: CASSVGTGIYGYTF.

A few counts support this clonotype. The V call is TRBV6-1, the J call TRBJ2-5, with D maybe TRBD2 (6 bases). V was shortened by 6 bases and J by 5 bases, with 28 bases between the two germline ends. The germline V gene has CDR1 MNHNS and CDR2 SASEGT. The CDR3 spans 18 residues. The CDR3 DNA follows: TGTGCCAGCAGCCGGCCAACCATTACGACGGAGGGTTATGAGACCCAGTACTTC. As protein: CASSRPTITTEGYETQYF.